Listed below are T cell receptor beta chains from one sample, sequenced in a study of T cells in Graves' hyperthyroidism and ophthalmopathy. A single record per CDR3 protein comes from TCRdb applying MiXCR to the multiplex PCR reads. Of more than 500,000 distinct CDR3 sequences in the sample, 12% to 15% were seen once. Sequenced material: blood. All receptors come from a woman in her thirties or forties with Graves' hyperthyroidism. The conserved cysteine and the conserved F or W are not part of the CDR3 here. Fields, in order: V gene, CDR3 protein.

V: TRBV11-1
CDR3: ASSFQSGGDTQY

V: TRBV10-2
CDR3: ASSWTGSDQPQH

V: TRBV29-1
CDR3: SVEEFVASTGELF

V: TRBV2
CDR3: ASSEGGGPTEAF

V: TRBV28
CDR3: ASSVQIFNTEAF

V: TRBV12-3/TRBV12-4
CDR3: ASSWEQSSEQY

V: TRBV27
CDR3: ASRPAGFSYEQY

V: TRBV29-1
CDR3: SVERQGTEAF

V: TRBV15
CDR3: ATSRGLFFQGAGYGYT

V: TRBV6-6
CDR3: ASSYSGRSPYEQY